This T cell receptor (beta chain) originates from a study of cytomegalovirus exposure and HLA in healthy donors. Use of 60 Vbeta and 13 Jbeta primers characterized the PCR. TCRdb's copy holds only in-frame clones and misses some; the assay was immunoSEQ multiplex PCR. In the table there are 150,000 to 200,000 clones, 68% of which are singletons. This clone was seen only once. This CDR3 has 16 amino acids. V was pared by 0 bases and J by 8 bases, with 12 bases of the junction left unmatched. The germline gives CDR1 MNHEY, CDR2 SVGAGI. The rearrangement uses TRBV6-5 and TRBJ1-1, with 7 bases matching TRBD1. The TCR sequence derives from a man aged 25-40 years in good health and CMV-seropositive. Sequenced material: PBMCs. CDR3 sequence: CASSYSTHQDRREAFF. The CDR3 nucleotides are TGTGCCAGCAGTTACTCGACTCACCAGGACAGGAGAGAAGCTTTCTTT.